One and the same sample provided the 6 T cell receptor beta chains below, sequenced in a study of blood T cell repertoires in COVID-19. Generated by immunoSEQ multiplex PCR, the TCRdb table keeps only in-frame clones and is missing some. This sample has tens of thousands of clones, with roughly 89% found just once. The specimen was peripheral blood. The source is an elderly man with acute or convalescent COVID-19.

The chain employs TRBV19 and TRBJ1-5, with TRBD1 identical over 9 bases. This CDR3 is built from 12 residues. V lost 10 bases to trimming and J lost 5 bases; unmatched junction nucleotides: 3. Germline CDR1 and CDR2: LNHDA and SQIVND (reference sequence). The DNA for the CDR3 is TGTGCCACTAGACAGGGGGATCAGCCCCAGCATTTT. Its protein product is CATRQGDQPQHF.

The chain joins TRBV30 to TRBJ1-1, with D maybe TRBD1 (6 bases). The CDR3 length is 13 residues. Trimming stripped 4 bases from V and 3 bases from J, with 12 bases between. Germline V gives CDR1 GTSNPN, CDR2 SVGIG (reference sequence). The CDR3 protein is CAWTRGGDTEAFF. The CDR3 DNA reads TGTGCCTGGACTAGAGGGGGGGACACTGAAGCTTTCTTT.

This chain joins TRBV27 and TRBJ1-2; no clear D. The CDR3 has 9 amino acids. Germline CDR1 is MNHEY and CDR2 is SMNVEV (reference sequence). Trimming stripped 7 bases from V and 11 bases from J, with 8 bases between. The CDR3, as DNA: TGTGCCAGCACACCGAGGTACACCTTC. As protein: CASTPRYTF.

With regard to this clone: Germline and junction disagree at one end, which may indicate a read error. As DNA, the CDR3 is TGTGCCACCAGCCGAGAGAGGACAGGCTACGAGCAGTACTTC. Residues: CATSRERTGYEQYF. This chain joins TRBV15 and TRBJ2-7, with TRBD1 matching over 7 bases. Per the germline V gene, CDR1 is LNHNV and CDR2 is YYDKDF (reference sequence). The CDR3 runs 14 residues.

In its sample, this clone was seen a few times. The V gene is TRBV2, the J gene TRBJ1-5; D is unresolved. The CDR3 is 13 amino acids. Trimming stripped 3 bases from V and 10 bases from J, with 13 bases between. The germline V gene has CDR1 SNHLY and CDR2 FYNNEI. CDR3 nucleotide sequence: TGTGCCAGCAGTGACAGGCCCCATATCCCCCAGCATTTT. It translates to CASSDRPHIPQHF.

The chain has TRBV4-2 and TRBJ1-2; D call uncertain. V was pared by 0 bases and J by 1 base, with 9 bases between. Germline V lookup: CDR1 LGHNA, CDR2 YNFKEQ. The CDR3 consists of 15 residues. As DNA, the CDR3 is TGTGCCAGCAGCCAAGAAATTGACTATAACTATGGCTACACCTTC. Translating gives CASSQEIDYNYGYTF.